The sample holds many counts of the clone carrying this T cell receptor (beta chain). This entry belongs to a study of regulatory T cells in long-lasting Graves disease. CDR3 length: 13 residues. Germline lookup yields CDR1 SEHNR and CDR2 FQNEAQ (reference sequence). V shed 6 bases and J 5 bases; nucleotides not matched to a gene: 6. Described time point: persistent/refractory GD, antithyroid drugs over 5 years with positive TRAb. From RNA extracted from PBMCs, the TCR library was made. Patients were from an endocrinology department in Xi'an, China. Arm-PCR with iRepertoire HTBI primers amplified the CDR3 regions for these TCR beta libraries. TCRdb reanalysed the multiplex PCR reads using MiXCR and keeps one entry per CDR3 protein. This table holds about 470,000 distinct CDR3 sequences, around 20% found once.

Sequenced here: peripheral blood mononuclear cells (PBMCs), sampled when the disease was refractory, from a patient treated with antithyroid drugs. The J gene is TRBJ2-7, the V gene TRBV7-9; TRBD1 matches at 8 bases. The TCR comes from a female donor with Graves disease. CDR3 sequence reads: CASSSDRGDEQYF. DNA of the CDR3: TGTGCCAGCAGTTCAGACAGGGGCGACGAGCAGTACTTC.